The clone carrying this T cell receptor (beta chain) is medium-sized (0.01 to 0.1%). Its antigen is unidentified. Use was made of approximately 960,000 CD4+ or CD8+ T cells in sorted libraries. Trimming cost V 0 bases and J 2 bases, with 9 bases left between them. The V gene's germline CDR1 is SGHDT and CDR2 YYEEEE. The CDR3 has 15 amino acids. The data were obtained in a study of neurological immune-mediated disorders. A single run covered 15-18 subjects with over 200 million TCR-beta sequences. TCRdb analysed the 5' RACE reads with MiXCR anew, one entry per CDR3 protein. Counted here are about 15,000 distinct CDR3 sequences, roughly 3.5% occurring once; the ten biggest clones make up 20%. Study-wide results and limits: The absence of shared CDR3 amino acid sequences among expanded clones across subjects suggests private repertoires in all groups.

The material sequenced was CD8+ T cells from blood. This chain uses TRBV5-6 with TRBJ2-1, with D uncertain. The sequence was collected from a woman aged 40 to 50 in good health. CDR3 sequence reads: CASSLATLPYNEQFF. The CDR3 nucleotides are TGTGCCAGCAGCTTGGCCACGCTCCCCTACAATGAGCAGTTCTTC.